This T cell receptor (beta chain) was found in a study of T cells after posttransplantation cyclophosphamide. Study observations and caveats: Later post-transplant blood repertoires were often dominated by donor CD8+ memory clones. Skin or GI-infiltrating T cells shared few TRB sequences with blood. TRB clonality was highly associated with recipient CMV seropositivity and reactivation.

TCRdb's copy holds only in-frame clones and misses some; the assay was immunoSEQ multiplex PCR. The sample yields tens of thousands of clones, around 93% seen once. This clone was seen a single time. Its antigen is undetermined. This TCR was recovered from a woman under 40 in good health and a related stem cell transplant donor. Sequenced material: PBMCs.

The CDR3 sequence is CTSSQDRRRGAEETQYF. The CDR3 nucleotides are TGCACCAGCAGCCAAGATCGCCGACGGGGGGCCGAAGAGACCCAGTACTTC. The rearrangement links TRBV1 to TRBJ2-5; TRBD2, the table's D call, was not compared with the DNA. TRBV1 corresponds to a pseudogene. The CDR3 has 17 residues.